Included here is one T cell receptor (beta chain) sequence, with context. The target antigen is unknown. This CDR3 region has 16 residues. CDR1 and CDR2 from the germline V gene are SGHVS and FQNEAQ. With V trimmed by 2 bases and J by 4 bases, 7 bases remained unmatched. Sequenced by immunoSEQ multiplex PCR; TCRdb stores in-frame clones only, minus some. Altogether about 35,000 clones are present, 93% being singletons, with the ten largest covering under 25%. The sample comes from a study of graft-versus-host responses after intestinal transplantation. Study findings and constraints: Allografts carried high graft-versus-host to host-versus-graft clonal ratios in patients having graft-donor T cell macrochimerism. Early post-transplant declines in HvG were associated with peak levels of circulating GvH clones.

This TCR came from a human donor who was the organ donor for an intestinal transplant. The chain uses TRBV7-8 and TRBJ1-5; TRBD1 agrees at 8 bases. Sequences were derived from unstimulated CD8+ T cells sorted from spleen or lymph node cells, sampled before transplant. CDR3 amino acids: CASSLKSGGDNQPQHF. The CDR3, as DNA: TGTGCCAGCAGCTTAAAATCAGGGGGCGATAATCAGCCCCAGCATTTT.